Sequencing of this T cell receptor beta chain was carried out in a study of vaccination and CD4 T cells after COVID-19. Treatment in this sample: roughly 10-day PBMC culture with coronavirus spike peptide pools or control peptides (ViraFEST assay). ViraFEST expanded antigen-specific T cells with peptide pools, then sequenced TCRs. CDR1 is SGHTA, CDR2 FQGNSA, per germline. This CDR3 is 15 amino acids long. V was pared by 0 bases and J by 4 bases, with 5 bases of the junction left unmatched. There are a few counts of this clonotype. Its antigen is currently unknown. The study sequenced cultured CD4+ T cell DNA using the Oncomine TCR Beta short-read assay. Each CDR3 protein is one row after TCRdb ran MiXCR on the PCR reads. This table holds approximately 15,000 distinct CDR3 sequences, over 45% found once.

The TCR sequence derives from a human donor who had recovered from COVID-19. The sample consisted of CD4+ T cells from blood, cultured in vitro, taken before SARS-CoV-2 vaccination. The genes are TRBV7-2 and TRBJ1-1; 7 nucleotides align to TRBD1. The DNA of the CDR3 is TGTGCCAGCAGCTTAGCCCCAGGGGGTAGCACTGAAGCTTTCTTT. This translates into CASSLAPGGSTEAFF.